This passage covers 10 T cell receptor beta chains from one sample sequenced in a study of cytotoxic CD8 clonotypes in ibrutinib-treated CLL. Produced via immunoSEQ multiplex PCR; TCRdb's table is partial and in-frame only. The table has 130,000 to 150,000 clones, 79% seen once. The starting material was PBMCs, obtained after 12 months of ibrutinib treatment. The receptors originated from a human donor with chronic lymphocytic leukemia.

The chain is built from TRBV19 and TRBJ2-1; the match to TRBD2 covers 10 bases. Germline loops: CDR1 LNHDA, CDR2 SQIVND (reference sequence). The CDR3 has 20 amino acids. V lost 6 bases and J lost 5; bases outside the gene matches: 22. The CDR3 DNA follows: TGTGCCAGTAGGGCCGGGGTGGCTAGCGGGAGAATCTGGGAGGACAATGAGCAGTTCTTC. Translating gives CASRAGVASGRIWEDNEQFF.

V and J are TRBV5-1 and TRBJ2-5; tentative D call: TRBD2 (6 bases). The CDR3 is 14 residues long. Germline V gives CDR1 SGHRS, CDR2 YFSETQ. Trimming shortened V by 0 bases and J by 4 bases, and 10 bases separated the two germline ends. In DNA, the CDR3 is TGCGCCAGCAGCTTGGCCACCGGGAGAGAGACCCAGTACTTC. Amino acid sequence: CASSLATGRETQYF.

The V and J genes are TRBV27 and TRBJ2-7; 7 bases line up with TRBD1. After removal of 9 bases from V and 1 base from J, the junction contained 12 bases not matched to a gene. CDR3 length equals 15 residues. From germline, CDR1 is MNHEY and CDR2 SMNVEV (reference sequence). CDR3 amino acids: CASTTRQGFSYEQYF. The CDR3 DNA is TGTGCCAGTACAACGCGACAGGGCTTTTCCTACGAGCAGTACTTC.

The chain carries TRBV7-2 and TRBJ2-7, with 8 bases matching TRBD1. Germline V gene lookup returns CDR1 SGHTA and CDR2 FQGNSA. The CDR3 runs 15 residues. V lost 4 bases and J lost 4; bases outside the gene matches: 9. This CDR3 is CASSSTGQGRYEQYF. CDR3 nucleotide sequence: TGTGCCAGCAGCTCAACCGGACAGGGAAGGTACGAGCAGTACTTC.

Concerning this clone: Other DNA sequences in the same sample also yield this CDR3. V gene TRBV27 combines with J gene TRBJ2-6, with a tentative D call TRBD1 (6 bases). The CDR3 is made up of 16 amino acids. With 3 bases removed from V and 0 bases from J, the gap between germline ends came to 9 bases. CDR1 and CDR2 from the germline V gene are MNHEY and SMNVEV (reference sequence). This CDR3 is CASSLTGISGANVLTF. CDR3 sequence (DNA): TGTGCCAGCAGTTTGACAGGAATCTCTGGGGCCAACGTCCTGACTTTC.

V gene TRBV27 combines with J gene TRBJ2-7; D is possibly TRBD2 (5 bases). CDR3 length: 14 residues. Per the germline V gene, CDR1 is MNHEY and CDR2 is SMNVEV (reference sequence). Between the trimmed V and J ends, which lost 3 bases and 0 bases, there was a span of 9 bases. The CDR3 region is CASSFVGSSYEQYF. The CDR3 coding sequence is TGTGCCAGCAGTTTCGTGGGGAGCTCCTACGAGCAGTACTTC.

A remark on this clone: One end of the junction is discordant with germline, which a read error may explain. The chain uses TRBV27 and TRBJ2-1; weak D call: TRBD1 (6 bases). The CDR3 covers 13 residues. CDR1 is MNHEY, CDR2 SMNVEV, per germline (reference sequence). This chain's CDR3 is CASSLSGGGELFF. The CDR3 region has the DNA TGTGCCAGCAGTTTAAGTGGTGGGGGCGAGCTGTTCTTC.

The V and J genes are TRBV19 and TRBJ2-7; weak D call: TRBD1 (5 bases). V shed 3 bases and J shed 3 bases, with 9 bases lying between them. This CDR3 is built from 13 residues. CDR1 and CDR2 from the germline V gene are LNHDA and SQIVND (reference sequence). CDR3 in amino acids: CASSISTDYEQYF. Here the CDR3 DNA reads TGTGCCAGTAGTATCTCGACAGACTACGAGCAGTACTTC.

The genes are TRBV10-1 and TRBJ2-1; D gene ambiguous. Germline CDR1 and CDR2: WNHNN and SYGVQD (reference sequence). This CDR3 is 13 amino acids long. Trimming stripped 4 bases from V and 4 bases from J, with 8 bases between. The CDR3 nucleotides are TGCGCCAGCAGTGCGTCCCCTTACAATGAGCAGTTCTTC. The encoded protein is CASSASPYNEQFF.

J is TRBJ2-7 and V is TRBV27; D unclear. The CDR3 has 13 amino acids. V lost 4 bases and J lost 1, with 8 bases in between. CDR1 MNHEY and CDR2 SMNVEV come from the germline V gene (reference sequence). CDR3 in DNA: TGTGCCAGCAGTTCGAGGCCGTCCTACGAGCAGTACTTC. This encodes CASSSRPSYEQYF.